What follows describes a single T cell receptor beta chain. Its antigen is still unknown. From approximately 400 ng of RNA, a library with molecular barcoded alpha/delta and beta/gamma adaptors was made. Using its own MiXCR run on the reads, TCRdb lists one record per CDR3 protein. This table holds some 38,000 distinct CDR3 sequences, 12% found once. CDR1 is DFQATT, CDR2 SNEGSKA, per germline (reference sequence). The ends were cut back, 1 base at V and 2 bases at J, with 14 bases in the middle. The CDR3 sequence is 15 residues long. Sampling of bone marrow took place during active disease in every patient. The entry originates in a study of read filtering for tumor transcriptome and immune sequencing. The study, taken as a whole, reports: Sorted CD138-negative bone marrow cells were not purified T cells.

This sequence joins TRBV20-1 and TRBJ2-5, with D possibly TRBD2 on 6 matching bases. The clonotype comes from a donor at least 40 years old with multiple myeloma. Sequencing was done on a sample of a population of CD138-negative cells sorted from bone marrow. The CDR3 bases are TGCAGTGCTAGAGGGGAGGACGCGGTACAAGAGACCCAGTACTTC. This encodes CSARGEDAVQETQYF.